A single sample gave rise to the 18 T cell receptor beta chains below, sequenced in a study of OX40 agonist ivuxolimab in advanced cancers. Only in-frame clones appear in the TCRdb table, and some are missing; sequencing was by immunoSEQ multiplex PCR. The sample has 35,000 to 50,000 clones; approximately 83% are singletons. Sequencing used CD4+ or CD8+ T cells sorted from blood, obtained in a trial of the OX40 agonist ivuxolimab. All receptors come from an adult with an advanced solid tumor such as melanoma, head and neck, liver or kidney cancer.

This chain links TRBV28 with TRBJ2-3, with unresolved D. The germline gives CDR1 MDHEN, CDR2 SYDVKM. The CDR3 totals 14 residues. Trimming shortened V by 4 bases and J by 0 bases, and 8 bases separated the two germline ends. The CDR3 bases are TGTGCCAGCAGTTCCCCGGTTAGCACAGATACGCAGTATTTT. Encoded protein: CASSSPVSTDTQYF.

This CDR3 reads CASISGSSTGELFF. The CDR3 bases are TGTGCCAGCATCAGCGGGAGCAGCACCGGGGAGCTGTTTTTT. The chain has TRBV6-5 and TRBJ2-2; 8 nucleotides line up with TRBD2. CDR1 and CDR2 (germline): MNHEY, SVGAGI. V trimming: 7 bases; J trimming: 4 bases; junction bases outside the gene matches: 5. The CDR3 covers 14 residues.

This clone was detected only once. V usage is TRBV2 and J usage is TRBJ1-4; perhaps TRBD1 as D (5 bases). V was shortened by 6 bases and J by 3 bases, with 8 bases between the two germline ends. The CDR3 contains 13 residues. Germline assignment: CDR1 SNHLY and CDR2 FYNNEI. CDR3 coding DNA: TGTGCCAGCAGGGGACGCCCTAATGAAAAACTGTTTTTT. It translates to CASRGRPNEKLFF.

The chain is built from TRBV7-2 and TRBJ1-1; D unclear. The germline CDR1 and CDR2 sequences are SGHTA and FQGNSA. Trimming pared 1 base from V and 4 bases from J, leaving 7 bases between. The CDR3 sequence is 13 residues long. For the CDR3, the DNA is TGTGCCAGCAGCTTAGGGTGGGGCACTGAAGCTTTCTTT. Its protein is CASSLGWGTEAFF. Using reference TRBV7-2 and TRBJ1-1 for the parts outside the CDR3, the full variable domain is GAGVSQSPSNKVTEKGKDVELRCDPISGHTALYWYRQSLGQGLEFLIYFQGNSAPDKSGLPSDRFSAERTGGSVSTLTIQRTQQEDSAVYLCASSLGWGTEAFFGQGTRLTVV.

The chain links TRBV5-1 to TRBJ1-3; D might be TRBD1 (5 bases). The CDR3 has 16 amino acids. Between the trimmed V and J ends, which lost 4 bases and 7 bases, there was a span of 21 bases. The V gene's germline CDR1 is SGHRS and CDR2 YFSETQ. The CDR3 bases are TGCGCCAGCAGCACATCCGGGACGGGGGTAGGCAACACCATATATTTT. This gives the protein CASSTSGTGVGNTIYF.

The chain carries TRBV10-3 and TRBJ2-3, with D uncertain. Germline V CDR1 and CDR2: ENHRY, SYGVKD. The CDR3 sequence is 13 residues long. The V end was cut by 6 bases, the J end by 8 bases, with 15 bases between. CDR3 in DNA: TGTGCCATCAGGAGAGAGGCGGATAGTACGCAGTATTTT. It is translated as CAIRREADSTQYF.

The chain is built from TRBV7-2 and TRBJ2-1, with 9 bases identical to TRBD2. The J segment lost 4 bases and the V segment lost 2 bases, leaving 6 bases of the junction unmatched. There are 16 residues in the CDR3. CDR1 is SGHTA, CDR2 FQGNSA, per germline. This chain's CDR3 is CASSLSSGALYNEQFF. The CDR3 DNA sequence: TGTGCCAGCAGCTTATCTAGCGGGGCCCTATACAATGAGCAGTTCTTC. The entire variable domain, with the rest obtained from reference TRBV7-2 and TRBJ2-1, is as follows: GAGVSQSPSNKVTEKGKDVELRCDPISGHTALYWYRQSLGQGLEFLIYFQGNSAPDKSGLPSDRFSAERTGGSVSTLTIQRTQQEDSAVYLCASSLSSGALYNEQFFGPGTRLTVL.

This chain joins TRBV4-1 and TRBJ2-7; D may be TRBD1 (6 bases). Germline-derived CDR1 and CDR2 are MGHRA and YSYEKL. This CDR3 spans 16 amino acids. V lost 3 bases to trimming and J lost 0 bases, with 15 bases between them. This chain's CDR3 is CASSQGYREASYEQYF. CDR3 DNA: TGCGCCAGCAGCCAGGGATACAGGGAAGCCTCCTACGAGCAGTACTTC.

This clone came up once. V gene TRBV5-5 combines with J gene TRBJ2-2; 10 nucleotides align to TRBD2. The CDR3 runs to 17 residues. CDR1 and CDR2 from the germline V gene are SGHKS and YYEKEE (reference sequence). Trimming cost V 1 base and J 5 bases; bases outside gene matches: 8. The CDR3 DNA reads TGTGCCAGCAGCTTGTTGGCTAGCGGGGGAAAAACCGGGGAGCTGTTTTTT. Its protein product is CASSLLASGGKTGELFF.

The V and J genes are TRBV11-2 and TRBJ2-7; D gene uncertain. This CDR3 region has 14 residues. The V and J ends lost 1 base and 2 bases respectively, with 9 bases between them. Germline V lookup: CDR1 SGHAT, CDR2 FQNNGV. CDR3 coding DNA: TGTGCCAGCAGCTTAGGTCTCGTAACCTACGAGCAGTACTTC. This encodes CASSLGLVTYEQYF.

The chain links TRBV2 to TRBJ2-5; D unclear. In germline, CDR1 is SNHLY, CDR2 FYNNEI. Trimming left V 1 base short and J 4 bases short, with 19 bases between. This CDR3 region has 17 residues. The chain's CDR3 is CASSEDMAELPRETQYF. The CDR3, as DNA: TGTGCCAGCAGTGAAGACATGGCGGAGCTACCACGAGAGACCCAGTACTTC.

V is TRBV19 and J is TRBJ1-5; 9 positions agree with TRBD1. The trim removed 5 bases at V and 0 bases at J, leaving 8 bases unmatched. This CDR3 is 17 amino acids long. The germline V gene has CDR1 LNHDA and CDR2 SQIVND (reference sequence). As DNA, the CDR3 is TGTGCCAGTAGTGTTGGGACAGGGCCCTATAGCAATCAGCCCCAGCATTTT. It encodes CASSVGTGPYSNQPQHF.

This chain connects TRBV5-4 to TRBJ2-3; D call uncertain. Germline loops: CDR1 SGHNT, CDR2 YYREEE (reference sequence). This CDR3 spans 13 amino acids. V was trimmed by 0 bases and J by 2 bases, leaving 4 bases between them. The chain's CDR3 is CASSLELTDTQYF. The DNA for the CDR3 is TGTGCCAGCAGCTTGGAACTCACAGATACGCAGTATTTT. The full variable domain, completed using reference TRBV5-4 and TRBJ2-3, is ETGVTQSPTHLIKTRGQQVTLRCSSQSGHNTVSWYQQALGQGPQFIFQYYREEENGRGNFPPRFSGLQFPNYSSELNVNALELDDSALYLCASSLELTDTQYFGPGTRLTVL.

This clone was seen only once. The chain links TRBV29-1 to TRBJ2-1; tentatively, D is TRBD1 (5 bases). The germline V and J ends were trimmed by 3 bases and 8 bases, with 8 bases remaining between them. This CDR3 spans 11 amino acids. Germline V CDR1 and CDR2: SQVTM, ANQGSEA. CDR3 nucleotides: TGCAGCGTTGATCAGGGCTATGAGCAGTTCTTC. It translates to CSVDQGYEQFF.

J is TRBJ1-3 and V is TRBV18, with D uncertain. This CDR3 is built from 15 residues. Between the trimmed V and J ends, which lost 1 base and 0 bases, there was a span of 7 bases. Per germline, CDR1 KGHSH and CDR2 LQKENI. CDR3 in amino acids: CASSPLPNSGNTIYF. CDR3 DNA: TGTGCCAGCTCACCACTGCCCAACTCTGGAAACACCATATATTTT.

V is TRBV9 and J is TRBJ1-1; D is ambiguous. This CDR3 is built from 13 residues. The V end lost 0 bases, the J end lost 1 base, and 4 bases lay between the germline ends. From germline, CDR1 is SGDLS and CDR2 YYNGEE. CDR3 nucleotide sequence: TGTGCCAGCAGCGTAGCTGGGAACACTGAAGCTTTCTTT. Amino acid sequence: CASSVAGNTEAFF. The variable domain in full, with the rest retrieved from reference TRBV9 and TRBJ1-1, is DSGVTQTPKHLITATGQRVTLRCSPRSGDLSVYWYQQSLDQGLQFLIQYYNGEERAKGNILERFSAQQFPDLHSELNLSSLELGDSALYFCASSVAGNTEAFFGQGTRLTVV.

The rearrangement links TRBV5-1 to TRBJ2-2, with 8 bases lining up with TRBD1. Germline values: CDR1 SGHRS, CDR2 YFSETQ. The CDR3 contains 13 residues. V shed 7 bases and J 3 bases; nucleotides not matched to a gene: 2. CDR3 in amino acids: CASQGADTGELFF. CDR3 coding DNA: TGCGCCAGCCAGGGGGCGGACACCGGGGAGCTGTTTTTT.

The chain uses TRBV6-6 and TRBJ1-1; D not resolved. The CDR3 sequence is 13 residues long. Germline CDR1 MNHNY, CDR2 SVGAGI (reference sequence). The V end lost 7 bases, the J end lost 6 bases, and 15 bases lay between the germline ends. CDR3 protein: CASIPDRRAEAFF. In DNA, the CDR3 is TGTGCCAGCATCCCAGATCGAAGGGCTGAAGCTTTCTTT.